The clone carrying this T cell receptor beta chain was found once. The record originates from a study of blood T cell repertoires in COVID-19. About the research overall: Samples came from the United States, Italy and Spain, spanning acute and convalescent COVID-19. The cDNA or gDNA used as material had been derived from T cells, B-cell-depleted T cells, or PBMCs.

Germline CDR1 reads GTSNPN; CDR2 reads SVGIG (reference sequence). The CDR3 runs to 15 residues. Losses at the gene ends were 3 bases for V and 4 bases for J; bases not matched to a gene: 7. In the original analysis: Amplification from reference gene primers served as the basis for estimated nucleated cell counts. The method was immunoSEQ multiplex PCR; TCRdb's version includes in-frame clones alone and lacks a portion of them. V and J calls and clone size come straight from that table; D and trimming were deduced from the DNA. The table has about 74,000 clones, over 85% seen once. The TCR was taken from a human donor in a cohort sampled during active COVID-19. The chain recombines TRBV30 with TRBJ1-3, with 9 bases matching TRBD1. Sequencing input: peripheral blood. Written as DNA, the CDR3 is TGTGCCTGGAGCAGGGACAGGGCGTCCGGAAACACCATATATTTT. It yields the protein CAWSRDRASGNTIYF.